One sample yielded the 8 T cell receptor beta chains listed below, sequenced in a study of shared clonotypes between healthy human individuals. Positively selected for CCR7, the CD45RO-negative cells used as naive CD8 cells excluded terminally differentiated effector memory CD45RA+ cells. Sequencing was performed with immunoSEQ multiplex PCR; in TCRdb, only in-frame clones are kept and a portion is missing. Among hundreds of thousands of clones listed, around 96% were seen once. Material for sequencing was naive CD8+ T cells sorted from blood. The receptors come from a man aged 25-40 years in good health.

The rearrangement joins TRBV29-1 to TRBJ2-7, with 8 bases matching TRBD2. Germline V lookup: CDR1 SQVTM, CDR2 ANQGSEA. Trimming took 2 bases from V and 0 from J; bases not matched to a gene: 9. CDR3 length: 16 amino acids. This CDR3 reads CSVELALSGSSYEQYF. CDR3 in DNA: TGCAGCGTTGAACTAGCCTTAAGCGGGAGCTCCTACGAGCAGTACTTC.

This chain links TRBV7-9 with TRBJ2-7; 13 bases are shared with TRBD2. The CDR3 length is 16 residues. Trimming at V came to 8 bases and at J to 3 bases, leaving 10 bases not matched to a gene. In germline, CDR1 is SEHNR, CDR2 FQNEAQ (reference sequence). As DNA, the CDR3 is TGTGCCAGCGGACACACTAGCGGGAGGGCCGTCTACGAGCAGTACTTC. Protein product: CASGHTSGRAVYEQYF. Full variable domain (outside the CDR3, taken from reference TRBV7-9 and TRBJ2-7): DTGVSQNPRHKITKRGQNVTFRCDPISEHNRLYWYRQTLGQGPEFLTYFQNEAQLEKSRLLSDRFSAERPKGSFSTLEIQRTEQGDSAMYLCASGHTSGRAVYEQYFGPGTRLTVT.

The rearrangement links TRBV25-1 to TRBJ2-1, with 9 bases that match TRBD1. The CDR3 totals 17 residues. V lost 3 bases to trimming and J lost 5 bases; unmatched junction nucleotides: 11. Germline V gene data show CDR1 as MGHDK and CDR2 as SYGVNS. The CDR3 sequence is CASSDSWEQGADNEQFF. The CDR3 DNA is TGTGCCAGCAGTGACTCTTGGGAACAGGGGGCCGACAATGAGCAGTTCTTC.

The chain has TRBV5-6 and TRBJ2-2; D gene unclear. The CDR3 is made up of 14 amino acids. V lost 1 base, J lost 5 bases, and 9 bases lay in between. In germline, CDR1 is SGHDT, CDR2 YYEEEE. In nucleotides, the CDR3 is TGTGCCAGCAGCTTGATTTTGGGAACCGGGGAGCTGTTTTTT. It specifies CASSLILGTGELFF.

This chain joins TRBV6-6 and TRBJ1-3; D gene uncertain. Trimming took 11 bases from V and 2 from J, leaving 13 bases between them. There are 13 residues in the CDR3. The germline V gene has CDR1 MNHNY and CDR2 SVGAGI (reference sequence). CDR3 sequence (DNA): TGTGCCGGCCTGGCAGCCCCTGGAAACACCATATATTTT. Translated: CAGLAAPGNTIYF.

V usage is TRBV5-1 and J usage is TRBJ2-7; 9 nucleotides match TRBD2. This CDR3 comprises 16 residues. Germline V lookup: CDR1 SGHRS, CDR2 YFSETQ. The junction had 8 bases not matched to a gene; V was cut back by 0 bases and J by 4 bases. CDR3 bases: TGCGCCAGCAGCTTGGATCCGGGACTAGCAAGGTACGAGCAGTACTTC. Translated: CASSLDPGLARYEQYF. Looking up the rest from reference TRBV5-1 and TRBJ2-7 gives the full variable domain: KAGVTQTPRYLIKTRGQQVTLSCSPISGHRSVSWYQQTPGQGLQFLFEYFSETQRNKGNFPGRFSGRQFSNSRSEMNVSTLELGDSALYLCASSLDPGLARYEQYFGPGTRLTVT.

Points on this clone: In the same sample, other DNA sequences code for this CDR3. The V call is TRBV4-2, the J call TRBJ2-7, with 10 bases that match TRBD2. V lost 1 base and J lost 3; bases outside the gene matches: 3. The germline V gene encodes CDR1 LGHNA and CDR2 YNFKEQ. This CDR3 contains 15 residues. The CDR3 region has the DNA TGTGCCAGCAGCCAAGCGGCTAGCGGGAGCTACGAGCAGTACTTC. Translating it yields CASSQAASGSYEQYF.

The gene calls are TRBV7-9 and TRBJ2-7; D assignment may be TRBD1 or TRBD2 (6 bases each). The CDR3 is made up of 13 amino acids. The germline V and J ends were trimmed by 5 bases and 4 bases, with 12 bases remaining between them. The germline CDR1 and CDR2 sequences are SEHNR and FQNEAQ (reference sequence). In DNA form, the CDR3 reads TGTGCCAGCAGCCCCGGGGGCCAATACGAGCAGTACTTC. It specifies CASSPGGQYEQYF.